A single sample is the source of the 25 T cell receptor beta chains below, sequenced in a study of CD8+CD57+ T cells in acquired aplastic anemia. Genomic DNA provided the template from which TCR beta VDJ and CDR3 profiles were obtained. MiXCR, run by TCRdb on the reads, gives a single entry per CDR3 protein. The sample holds 180,000 or so distinct CDR3 sequences, 40% to 50% seen once. The sequencing sample was made of sorted CD4+, CD8+, or CD8+CD57+ T cells (not recorded which) from PBMCs. These receptors were obtained from a human donor in good health.

This clonotype has at least ten counts. The genes are TRBV2 and TRBJ2-5; possible D gene TRBD2, 6 bases. V was cut by 6 bases and J by 5 bases, with 13 bases left in between. CDR3 length: 13 amino acids. CDR1 is SNHLY, CDR2 FYNNEI, per germline. The CDR3 loop is CASSQLASETQYF. DNA for the CDR3: TGTGCCAGCAGCCAACTAGCTTCTGAGACCCAGTACTTC.

The genes are TRBV18 and TRBJ2-5; D gene unclear. The V end was cut by 0 bases, the J end by 4 bases, with 12 bases between. CDR1 and CDR2 (germline): KGHSH, LQKENI. The CDR3 spans 15 residues. The CDR3 DNA is TGTGCCAGCTCACCACCGATCTCGGCTACAGAGACCCAGTACTTC. It specifies CASSPPISATETQYF.

V and J are TRBV2 and TRBJ2-5, with TRBD1 identical over 8 bases. Trimming at V came to 7 bases and at J to 4 bases, leaving 11 bases not matched to a gene. The CDR3 is made up of 15 amino acids. Germline values: CDR1 SNHLY, CDR2 FYNNEI. CDR3 residues: CASKDRTGLGETQYF. CDR3 nucleotides: TGTGCCAGCAAAGATCGGACAGGGTTGGGAGAGACCCAGTACTTC.

As to this clonotype: A much larger clone lies a single base off, so this may be a read error. The chain has TRBV10-3 and TRBJ1-2; D call uncertain. Germline CDR1 is ENHRY and CDR2 is SYGVKD. The CDR3 runs 14 residues. The V and J ends lost 5 bases and 3 bases respectively, with 13 bases between them. The CDR3 nucleotides read TGTGCCATCAGTTACAAGGGCGGCTACTATGGCTACACCTTC. It specifies CAISYKGGYYGYTF.

This chain joins TRBV12-3 or TRBV12-4 and TRBJ1-2; 7 bases are a match to TRBD1. V lost 7 bases and J lost 13; bases outside the gene matches: 6. CDR3 length: 10 residues. CDR3 amino acids: CASIRQGLTF. CDR3 coding DNA: TGTGCCAGCATCCGACAGGGACTCACCTTC.

A remark on this clonotype: A read error is possible here, since a much larger clone lies one base away. The chain links TRBV20-1 to TRBJ2-5, with TRBD2 identical over 10 bases. This CDR3 comprises 14 residues. The trim removed 1 base at V and 10 bases at J, leaving 9 bases unmatched. The germline V gene has CDR1 DFQATT and CDR2 SNEGSKA (reference sequence). CDR3 residues: CSARGASGSQIQYF. The CDR3 DNA reads TGCAGTGCTAGAGGGGCTAGCGGGAGCCAGATCCAGTACTTC.

This clonotype was counted between two and nine times. This chain links TRBV9 with TRBJ2-5, with D perhaps matching TRBD1 (6 bases). CDR3 length equals 13 residues. With 4 bases removed from V and 5 bases from J, the gap between germline ends came to 12 bases. The germline gives CDR1 SGDLS, CDR2 YYNGEE. CDR3: CASSLGAGETQYF. In DNA, the CDR3 is TGTGCCAGCAGCTTGGGGGCAGGGGAGACCCAGTACTTC.

The chain recombines TRBV30 with TRBJ1-5; 10 bases align to TRBD1. Germline CDR1 and CDR2: GTSNPN and SVGIG (reference sequence). J gave up 6 bases and V 2 bases, and 4 bases lay outside the gene matches. The CDR3 extends over 14 amino acids. CDR3 region: CAWSRQGAVQPQHF. CDR3 DNA sequence: TGTGCCTGGAGTCGACAGGGGGCCGTTCAGCCCCAGCATTTT.

The genes are TRBV11-2 and TRBJ2-7, with 8 nucleotides matching TRBD2. The CDR3 runs 16 residues. CDR1 and CDR2 (germline): SGHAT, FQNNGV. V shed 4 bases, J shed 2 bases, and the junction held 10 bases outside the gene matches. The DNA of the CDR3 is TGTGCCAGCAGCTCCTTCAGCGGGAGTACAACCTACGAGCAGTACTTC. Its translation: CASSSFSGSTTYEQYF.

This clonotype came up many times. The chain has TRBV7-9 and TRBJ2-7, with a tentative D call TRBD2 (5 bases). This CDR3 spans 15 amino acids. From germline, CDR1 is SEHNR and CDR2 FQNEAQ (reference sequence). V dropped 2 bases and J dropped 2 bases, with 13 bases sitting between them. The CDR3 region has the DNA TGTGCCAGCAGCTTATCGCGGGTACGACCCTACGAGCAGTACTTC. Its translation: CASSLSRVRPYEQYF.

This chain links TRBV24-1 with TRBJ2-7; perhaps TRBD2 as D (6 bases). The CDR3 totals 16 residues. The germline CDR1 and CDR2 sequences are KGHDR and SFDVKD. V was pared by 2 bases and J by 7 bases, with 20 bases between. This CDR3 is CATSDSRHGRGGEQYF. In DNA form, the CDR3 reads TGTGCCACCAGTGATTCACGACACGGACGTGGGGGGGAGCAGTACTTC.

This clonotype has only one observation. The CDR3 sequence: CATSDNPGQGSYEQYF. The CDR3 bases are TGTGCCACCAGTGATAATCCGGGACAGGGCTCCTACGAGCAGTACTTC. J is TRBJ2-7 and V is TRBV24-1; 9 nucleotides line up with TRBD1. V was clipped by 3 bases and J by 0 bases; unmatched bases: 5. CDR1 and CDR2 from the germline V gene are KGHDR and SFDVKD. This CDR3 spans 16 amino acids.

This clonotype has just a few counts. V and J are TRBV20-1 and TRBJ2-7, with 10 positions matching TRBD1. Germline V gives CDR1 DFQATT, CDR2 SNEGSKA (reference sequence). Losses at the gene ends were 4 bases for V and 6 bases for J; bases not matched to a gene: 6. The CDR3 has 13 residues. The CDR3 DNA sequence: TGCAGTGCTACGGGACAGGGGTGGTTCGAGCAGTACTTC. This sequence encodes CSATGQGWFEQYF.

This rearrangement joins TRBV6-1 to TRBJ1-1, with a tentative D call TRBD1 (6 bases). Germline V CDR1 and CDR2: MNHNS, SASEGT. Trimming stripped 8 bases from V and 8 bases from J, with 15 bases between. The length of the CDR3 is 12 residues. The CDR3 DNA follows: TGTGCCAGCGCGACGGGGGGGGCGGAAGCTTTCTTT. It translates to CASATGGAEAFF.

The rearrangement links TRBV6-1 to TRBJ1-1; the D is unclear. Between the trimmed V and J ends, which lost 0 bases and 0 bases, there was a span of 14 bases. Germline assignment: CDR1 MNHNS and CDR2 SASEGT. The CDR3 has 17 amino acids. The CDR3 nucleotides are TGTGCCAGCAGTGAAGCAGCGGCGACTCCCATGAACACTGAAGCTTTCTTT. Its translation: CASSEAAATPMNTEAFF.

CDR3 region: CAISEGQGRTDTQYF. Here the CDR3 DNA reads TGTGCCATCAGTGAAGGTCAGGGAAGGACAGATACGCAGTATTTT. The V call is TRBV10-3, the J call TRBJ2-3; tentative D call: TRBD1 (5 bases). V lost 3 bases to trimming and J lost 3 bases, with 13 bases between them. The CDR3 length is 15 residues. Germline V CDR1 and CDR2: ENHRY, SYGVKD.

This clonotype was counted a few times. This chain connects TRBV10-3 to TRBJ2-1, with D perhaps matching TRBD1 or TRBD2 (6 bases each). This CDR3 has 12 residues. The V end lost 11 bases, the J end lost 4 bases, and 12 bases lay between the germline ends. CDR1 ENHRY and CDR2 SYGVKD come from the germline V gene. The CDR3 spells CASRGGYNEQFF. The CDR3 DNA sequence: TGTGCCTCCAGAGGGGGGTACAATGAGCAGTTCTTC.

This clonotype was seen more than once but under ten times. The chain couples TRBV24-1 to TRBJ2-1, with 14 nucleotides matching TRBD2. Germline CDR1 reads KGHDR; CDR2 reads SFDVKD. V gave up 4 bases and J gave up 1 base; unmatched junction bases: 14. The CDR3 loop spans 21 amino acids. In nucleotides, the CDR3 is TGTGCCACCAGTGACCGTAGACTAGCGGGAGGGCCCGGGGTATCCTACAATGAGCAGTTCTTC. Its translation is CATSDRRLAGGPGVSYNEQFF.

As for this clonotype: This may stem from a read error, because a much larger clone lies one nucleotide away. The chain is built from TRBV2 and TRBJ1-5; 8 nucleotides agree with TRBD1. This CDR3 spans 14 amino acids. Germline V gene lookup returns CDR1 SNHLY and CDR2 FYNNEI. The V segment lost 5 bases and the J segment 6 bases; nucleotides outside the gene matches: 6. The CDR3 DNA is TGTGCCAGCAGTTATACAGGGGGTAGTCAGCCCCAGCATTTT. It specifies CASSYTGGSQPQHF.

The V and J genes are TRBV29-1 and TRBJ2-5, with 9 bases that match TRBD2. Trimming cost V 4 bases and J 6 bases; bases outside gene matches: 6. The CDR3 loop spans 13 amino acids. Germline V gene sequence: CDR1 SQVTM, CDR2 ANQGSEA. The CDR3 protein is CSVGSSGGKTQYF. CDR3 DNA sequence: TGCAGCGTTGGTTCCAGCGGGGGGAAGACCCAGTACTTC.

This chain joins TRBV28 and TRBJ1-6; 9 bases agree with TRBD1. V shed 6 bases and J 8 bases; nucleotides not matched to a gene: 8. The germline V gene encodes CDR1 MDHEN and CDR2 SYDVKM. This CDR3 spans 15 amino acids. This CDR3 reads CASRPGTGSHSPLHF. As DNA, the CDR3 is TGTGCCAGCAGGCCCGGGACAGGGTCACATTCACCCCTCCACTTT.

The chain recombines TRBV29-1 with TRBJ1-3; the D is unclear. CDR1 is SQVTM and CDR2 is ANQGSEA in the germline V gene. The CDR3 runs to 14 residues. The V end was cut by 4 bases, the J end by 3 bases, with 13 bases between. DNA of the CDR3: TGCAGCGTTGTGGGAGAAGTAAGTGGAAACACCATATATTTT. Translating gives CSVVGEVSGNTIYF.

This clonotype showed up many times. This rearrangement joins TRBV7-9 to TRBJ1-3; D remains ambiguous. The germline V gene encodes CDR1 SEHNR and CDR2 FQNEAQ (reference sequence). This CDR3 is 15 amino acids long. V was shortened by 6 bases and J by 0 bases, with 12 bases between the two germline ends. The DNA for the CDR3 is TGTGCCAGCAGTTTTACACGGAGCTCTGGAAACACCATATATTTT. Protein sequence: CASSFTRSSGNTIYF.

This clonotype was counted many times. The chain is built from TRBV7-2 and TRBJ2-5; 16 nucleotides line up with TRBD2. This CDR3 has 18 amino acids. Germline V lookup: CDR1 SGHTA, CDR2 FQGNSA. V shed 5 bases and J 1 base; nucleotides not matched to a gene: 7. Here the CDR3 reads CASSHSGTSGRAQETQYF. In DNA form, the CDR3 reads TGTGCCAGCAGCCATTCTGGGACTAGCGGGAGGGCCCAAGAGACCCAGTACTTC.

This clonotype was recorded a few times. The chain joins TRBV11-1 to TRBJ2-1; tentatively, D is TRBD2 (5 bases). The CDR3 totals 19 residues. Germline assignment: CDR1 SGHAT and CDR2 FQDESV (reference sequence). Deletions cut 5 bases from V and 4 bases from J, with 27 bases between. In DNA, the CDR3 is TGTGCCAGCAGCCCAGGAGCCGGGAACAGAGTGGGTCTTTACAATGAGCAGTTCTTC. It translates to CASSPGAGNRVGLYNEQFF.